This T cell receptor (beta chain) is drawn from a study of blood T cell repertoires in COVID-19. Study-wide background: Recovered status applied to Cohort 3 donors who had two consecutive negative PCRs. It also applied to those with clearance or with symptom resolution. PBMCs, B-cell-depleted T cells, or T cells were the source of the cDNA or gDNA that made up the material.

The authors' processing: By means of reference gene primer amplification, nucleated cell counts were estimated. Some clones are missing from TCRdb's copy, which holds only in-frame ones; the method was immunoSEQ multiplex PCR. V, J and clone size reflect that table, while D and trimming were determined from the DNA. The data contain around 140,000 clones, over 70% of them singletons. Germline V gene sequence: CDR1 LGHDT, CDR2 YNNKEL (reference sequence). The length of the CDR3 is 16 residues. The ends lost 4 bases at V and 0 bases at J; junction bases unmatched: 7. The chain has TRBV3-1 (or the pseudogene TRBV3-2) and TRBJ2-7, with 9 positions matching TRBD2. The sequenced material came from PBMCs or T cells enriched from blood (not recorded which). This clonotype originated in a man aged 45 to 65 in a cohort exposed to, infected with or recovered from COVID-19 (not recorded which). The DNA for the CDR3 is TGTGCCAGCAGCCGCCTTGGCGGGGGGGCCTCCTACGAGCAGTACTTC. Translation: CASSRLGGGASYEQYF.